This entry lists 8 T cell receptor beta chains sequenced from one sample in a study of cytomegalovirus exposure and HLA in healthy donors. The primer mix had 60 Vbeta and 13 Jbeta primers. TCRdb's copy holds only in-frame clones and misses some; the assay was immunoSEQ multiplex PCR. The table records some 91,000 clones, approximately 86% of them present only once. Source material: PBMCs. The receptors here all came from a man aged 25 to 40 in good health and CMV-seropositive.

This clone appeared once. The chain combines TRBV15 with TRBJ2-6; D is perhaps TRBD2 (6 bases). CDR1 and CDR2 from the germline V gene are LNHNV and YYDKDF (reference sequence). V lost 5 bases and J 1 base, leaving 9 bases between the germline ends. The CDR3 has 15 amino acids. CDR3 protein: CATSRGRSGANVLTF. The CDR3 DNA follows: TGTGCCACCAGCCGTGGGAGGTCTGGGGCCAACGTCCTGACTTTC. Filled out from reference TRBV15 and TRBJ2-6, the complete variable domain reads DAMVIQNPRYQVTQFGKPVTLSCSQTLNHNVMYWYQQKSSQAPKLLFHYYDKDFNNEADTPDNFQSRRPNTSFCFLDIRSPGLGDTAMYLCATSRGRSGANVLTFGAGSRLTVL.

The chain combines TRBV28 with TRBJ1-1, with 9 bases fitting TRBD1. The CDR3 spans 14 residues. Germline assignment: CDR1 MDHEN and CDR2 SYDVKM. Trimming took 8 bases from V and 7 from J; bases not matched to a gene: 11. CDR3 protein: CASGPTGGPNEAFF. The CDR3 coding sequence is TGTGCCAGCGGACCAACAGGGGGCCCCAATGAAGCTTTCTTT. Drawing the rest from reference TRBV28 and TRBJ1-1, the complete variable domain is DVKVTQSSRYLVKRTGEKVFLECVQDMDHENMFWYRQDPGLGLRLIYFSYDVKMKEKGDIPEGYSVSREKKERFSLILESASTNQTSMYLCASGPTGGPNEAFFGQGTRLTVV.

The chain is built from TRBV19 and TRBJ2-1, with TRBD2 as a possible D gene (6 bases). Trimming pared 1 base from V and 8 bases from J, leaving 18 bases between. This CDR3 contains 16 residues. CDR1 and CDR2 (germline): LNHDA, SQIVND (reference sequence). Written as DNA, the CDR3 is TGTGCCAGTAGTATAGTTTCCGGGAGTTATAGTCATGAGCAGTTCTTC. Translated, it gives CASSIVSGSYSHEQFF.

The V call is TRBV27, the J call TRBJ2-1; TRBD2 agrees at 11 bases. The J segment lost 7 bases and the V segment lost 5 bases, leaving 13 bases of the junction unmatched. CDR1 MNHEY and CDR2 SMNVEV come from the germline V gene (reference sequence). The CDR3 totals 17 residues. The CDR3 is CASSLHSGRASINEQFF. CDR3 DNA: TGTGCCAGCAGTCTACATAGCGGGAGGGCCTCCATAAATGAGCAGTTCTTC.

The chain uses TRBV6-1 and TRBJ1-1; D call uncertain. Germline loops: CDR1 MNHNS, CDR2 SASEGT. V lost 2 bases and J lost 0, with 10 bases in between. This CDR3 is 15 amino acids long. The CDR3 is CASSEMPRMNTEAFF. DNA for the CDR3: TGTGCCAGCAGTGAAATGCCGAGGATGAACACTGAAGCTTTCTTT.

V is TRBV6-1 and J is TRBJ2-1, with unresolved D. V shed 7 bases and J shed 10 bases, with 11 bases lying between them. The CDR3 has 11 amino acids. Germline V gene data show CDR1 as MNHNS and CDR2 as SASEGT. CDR3 nucleotide sequence: TGTGCCAGCATTACGGTTATGGAGCAGTTCTTC. It yields the protein CASITVMEQFF.

This chain joins TRBV19 and TRBJ2-5, with 11 bases matching TRBD2. Per the germline V gene, CDR1 is LNHDA and CDR2 is SQIVND (reference sequence). The CDR3 extends over 14 amino acids. Losses at the gene ends were 7 bases for V and 2 bases for J; bases not matched to a gene: 3. The chain's CDR3 is CASKGLAVQETQYF. The DNA for the CDR3 is TGTGCCAGTAAGGGACTAGCGGTACAAGAGACCCAGTACTTC.

The chain has TRBV19 and TRBJ2-1, with 10 bases aligning to TRBD1. In germline, CDR1 is LNHDA, CDR2 SQIVND (reference sequence). The CDR3 has 15 residues. Trimming removed 4 bases from V and 8 bases from J; junction bases left unmatched: 8. CDR3: CASSSRGQGGDEQFF. For the CDR3, the DNA is TGTGCCAGTAGTAGTAGAGGACAGGGGGGCGATGAGCAGTTCTTC.